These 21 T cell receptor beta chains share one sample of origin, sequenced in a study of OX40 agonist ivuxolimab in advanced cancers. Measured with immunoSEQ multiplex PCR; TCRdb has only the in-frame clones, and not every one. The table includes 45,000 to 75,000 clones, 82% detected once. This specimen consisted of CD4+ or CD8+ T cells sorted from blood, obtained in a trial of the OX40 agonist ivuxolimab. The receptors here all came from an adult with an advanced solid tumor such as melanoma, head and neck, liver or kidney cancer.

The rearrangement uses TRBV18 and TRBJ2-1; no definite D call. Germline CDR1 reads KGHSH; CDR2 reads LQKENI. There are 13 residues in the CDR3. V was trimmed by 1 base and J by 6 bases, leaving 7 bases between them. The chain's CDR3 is CASSPLGGNEQFF. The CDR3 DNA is TGTGCCAGCTCACCACTGGGTGGCAATGAGCAGTTCTTC.

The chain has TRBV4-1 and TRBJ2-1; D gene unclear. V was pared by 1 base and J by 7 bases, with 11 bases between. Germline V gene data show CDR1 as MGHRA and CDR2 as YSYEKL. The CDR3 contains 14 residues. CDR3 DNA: TGCGCCAGCAGCCAAGGCCTAAGAGGTAATGAGCAGTTCTTC. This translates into CASSQGLRGNEQFF.

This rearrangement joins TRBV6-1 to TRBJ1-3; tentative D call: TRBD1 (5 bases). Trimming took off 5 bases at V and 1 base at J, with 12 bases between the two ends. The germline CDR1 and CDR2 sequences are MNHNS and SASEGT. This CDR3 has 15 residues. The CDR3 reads CASSIDRESGNTIYF. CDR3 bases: TGTGCCAGCAGTATCGACAGAGAATCTGGAAACACCATATATTTT.

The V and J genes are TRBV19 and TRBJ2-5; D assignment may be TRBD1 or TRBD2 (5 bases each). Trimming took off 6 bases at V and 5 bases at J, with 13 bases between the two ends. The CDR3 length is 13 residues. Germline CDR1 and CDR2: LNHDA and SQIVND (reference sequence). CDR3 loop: CASSGTARETQYF. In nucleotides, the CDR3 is TGTGCCAGTAGCGGGACCGCTCGGGAGACCCAGTACTTC.

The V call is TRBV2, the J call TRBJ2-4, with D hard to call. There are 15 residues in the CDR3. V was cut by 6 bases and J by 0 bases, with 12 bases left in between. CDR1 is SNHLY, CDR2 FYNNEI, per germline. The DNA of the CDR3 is TGTGCCAGCAGCCTACAGTCTATAGCCAAAAACATTCAGTACTTC. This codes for CASSLQSIAKNIQYF.

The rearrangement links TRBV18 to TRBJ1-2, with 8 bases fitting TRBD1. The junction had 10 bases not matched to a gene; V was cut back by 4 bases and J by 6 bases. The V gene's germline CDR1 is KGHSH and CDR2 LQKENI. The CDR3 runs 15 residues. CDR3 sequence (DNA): TGTGCCAGCTCACTACTCGGACAGGGCAGAGATGGCTACACCTTC. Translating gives CASSLLGQGRDGYTF.

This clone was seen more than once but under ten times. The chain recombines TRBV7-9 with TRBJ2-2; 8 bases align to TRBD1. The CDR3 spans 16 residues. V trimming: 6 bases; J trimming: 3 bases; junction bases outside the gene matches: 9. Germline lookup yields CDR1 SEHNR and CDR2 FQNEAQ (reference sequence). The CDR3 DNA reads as TGTGCCAGCAGGCTAGGCCAGGGGGCAGACACCGGGGAGCTGTTTTTT. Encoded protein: CASRLGQGADTGELFF.

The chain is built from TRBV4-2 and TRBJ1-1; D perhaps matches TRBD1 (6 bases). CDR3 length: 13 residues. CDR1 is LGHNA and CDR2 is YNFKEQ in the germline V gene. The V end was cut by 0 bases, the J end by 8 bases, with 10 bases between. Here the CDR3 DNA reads TGTGCCAGCAGCCAAGATCTGGGACACGAAGCTTTCTTT. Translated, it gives CASSQDLGHEAFF.

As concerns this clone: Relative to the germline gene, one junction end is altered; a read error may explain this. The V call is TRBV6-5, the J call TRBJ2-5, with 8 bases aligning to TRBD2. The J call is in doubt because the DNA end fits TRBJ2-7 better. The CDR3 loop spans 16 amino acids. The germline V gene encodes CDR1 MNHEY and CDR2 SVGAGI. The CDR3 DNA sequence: TGTGCCAGCAGTTACTCCGGGGGGACTAGATCCTTCGAGCAGTACTTC. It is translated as CASSYSGGTRSFEQYF.

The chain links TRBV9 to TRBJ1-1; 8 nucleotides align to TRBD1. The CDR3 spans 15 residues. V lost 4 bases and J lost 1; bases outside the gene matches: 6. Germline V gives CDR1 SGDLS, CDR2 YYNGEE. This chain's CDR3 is CASSKRGQANTEAFF. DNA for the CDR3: TGTGCCAGCAGCAAGCGGGGACAGGCGAACACTGAAGCTTTCTTT.

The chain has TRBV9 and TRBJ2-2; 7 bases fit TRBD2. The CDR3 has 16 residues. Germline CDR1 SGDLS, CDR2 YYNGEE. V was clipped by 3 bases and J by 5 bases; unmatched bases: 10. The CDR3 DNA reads TGTGCCAGCAGCGGTGGGCCTAGCGGATCTACCGGGGAGCTGTTTTTT. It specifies CASSGGPSGSTGELFF. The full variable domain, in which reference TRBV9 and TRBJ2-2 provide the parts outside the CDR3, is DSGVTQTPKHLITATGQRVTLRCSPRSGDLSVYWYQQSLDQGLQFLIQYYNGEERAKGNILERFSAQQFPDLHSELNLSSLELGDSALYFCASSGGPSGSTGELFFGEGSRLTVL.

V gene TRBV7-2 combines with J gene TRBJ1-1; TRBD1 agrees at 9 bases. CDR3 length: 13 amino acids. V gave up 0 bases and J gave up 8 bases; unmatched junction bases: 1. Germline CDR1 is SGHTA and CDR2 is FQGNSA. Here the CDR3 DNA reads TGTGCCAGCAGCTTAGCGGGGACAGGGGAAGCTTTCTTT. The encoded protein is CASSLAGTGEAFF. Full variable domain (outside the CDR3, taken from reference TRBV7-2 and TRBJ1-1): GAGVSQSPSNKVTEKGKDVELRCDPISGHTALYWYRQSLGQGLEFLIYFQGNSAPDKSGLPSDRFSAERTGGSVSTLTIQRTQQEDSAVYLCASSLAGTGEAFFGQGTRLTVV.

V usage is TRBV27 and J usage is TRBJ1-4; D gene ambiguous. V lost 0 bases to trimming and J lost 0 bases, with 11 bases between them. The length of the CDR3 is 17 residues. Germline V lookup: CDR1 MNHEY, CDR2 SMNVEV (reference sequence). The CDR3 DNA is TGTGCCAGCAGTTTATCGTGGCAGGTGACAACTAATGAAAAACTGTTTTTT. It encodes CASSLSWQVTTNEKLFF. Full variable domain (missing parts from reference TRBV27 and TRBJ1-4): EAQVTQNPRYLITVTGKKLTVTCSQNMNHEYMSWYRQDPGLGLRQIYYSMNVEVTDKGDVPEGYKVSRKEKRNFPLILESPSPNQTSLYFCASSLSWQVTTNEKLFFGSGTQLSVL.

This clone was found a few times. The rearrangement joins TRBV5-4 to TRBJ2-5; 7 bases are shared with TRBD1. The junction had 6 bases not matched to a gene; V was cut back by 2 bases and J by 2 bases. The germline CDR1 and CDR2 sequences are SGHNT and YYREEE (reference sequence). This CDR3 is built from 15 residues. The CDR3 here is CASSLGPTGQETQYF. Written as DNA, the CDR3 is TGTGCCAGCAGCTTAGGACCGACAGGGCAAGAGACCCAGTACTTC.

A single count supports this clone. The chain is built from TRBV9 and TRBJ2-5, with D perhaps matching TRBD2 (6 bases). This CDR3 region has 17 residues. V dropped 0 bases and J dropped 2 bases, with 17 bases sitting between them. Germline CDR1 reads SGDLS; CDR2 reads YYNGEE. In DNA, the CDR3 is TGTGCCAGCAGCGTAGGGGGGAGACTAGGCAAACAAGAGACCCAGTACTTC. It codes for CASSVGGRLGKQETQYF.

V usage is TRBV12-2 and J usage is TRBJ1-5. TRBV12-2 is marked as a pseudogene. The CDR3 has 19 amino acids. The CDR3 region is CASRLMSLAGYGGDQPQHF. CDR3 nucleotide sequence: TGTGCAAGTCGCTTAATGTCTCTGGCAGGGTACGGGGGTGATCAGCCCCAGCATTTT.

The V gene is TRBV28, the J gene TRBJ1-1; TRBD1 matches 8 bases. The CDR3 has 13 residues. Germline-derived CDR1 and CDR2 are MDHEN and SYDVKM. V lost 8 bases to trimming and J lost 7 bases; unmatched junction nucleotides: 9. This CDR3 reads CASGVVTGGEAFF. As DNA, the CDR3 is TGTGCCAGCGGGGTTGTAACAGGGGGTGAAGCTTTCTTT.

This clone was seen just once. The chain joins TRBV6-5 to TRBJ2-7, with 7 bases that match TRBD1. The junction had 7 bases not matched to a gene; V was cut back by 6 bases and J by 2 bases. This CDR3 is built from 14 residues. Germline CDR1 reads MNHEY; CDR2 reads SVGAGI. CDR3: CASSPTGNPYEQYF. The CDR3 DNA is TGTGCCAGCAGCCCGACAGGGAACCCCTACGAGCAGTACTTC.

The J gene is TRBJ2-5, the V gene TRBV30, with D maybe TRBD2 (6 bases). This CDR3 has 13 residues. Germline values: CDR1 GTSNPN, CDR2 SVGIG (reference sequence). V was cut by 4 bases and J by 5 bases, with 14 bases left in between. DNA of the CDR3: TGTGCCTGGACCTCACTAGCAGGGGAGACCCAGTACTTC. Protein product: CAWTSLAGETQYF. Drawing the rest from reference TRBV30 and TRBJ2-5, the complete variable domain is SQTIHQWPATLVQPVGSPLSLECTVEGTSNPNLYWYRQAAGRGLQLLFYSVGIGQISSEVPQNLSASRPQDRQFILSSKKLLLSDSGFYLCAWTSLAGETQYFGPGTRLLVL.

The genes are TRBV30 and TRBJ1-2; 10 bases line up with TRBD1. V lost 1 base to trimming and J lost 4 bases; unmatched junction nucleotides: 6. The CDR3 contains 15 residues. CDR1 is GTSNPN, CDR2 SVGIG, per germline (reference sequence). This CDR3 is CAWSGRGTGVYGYTF. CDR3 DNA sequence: TGTGCCTGGAGTGGGAGGGGGACAGGGGTCTATGGCTACACCTTC.

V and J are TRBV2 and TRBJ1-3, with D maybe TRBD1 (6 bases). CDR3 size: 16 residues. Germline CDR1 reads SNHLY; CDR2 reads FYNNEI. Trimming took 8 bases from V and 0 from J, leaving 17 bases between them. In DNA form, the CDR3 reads TGTGCCAGCCAGGACAGTCTCATCTTCTCTGGAAACACCATATATTTT. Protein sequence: CASQDSLIFSGNTIYF.